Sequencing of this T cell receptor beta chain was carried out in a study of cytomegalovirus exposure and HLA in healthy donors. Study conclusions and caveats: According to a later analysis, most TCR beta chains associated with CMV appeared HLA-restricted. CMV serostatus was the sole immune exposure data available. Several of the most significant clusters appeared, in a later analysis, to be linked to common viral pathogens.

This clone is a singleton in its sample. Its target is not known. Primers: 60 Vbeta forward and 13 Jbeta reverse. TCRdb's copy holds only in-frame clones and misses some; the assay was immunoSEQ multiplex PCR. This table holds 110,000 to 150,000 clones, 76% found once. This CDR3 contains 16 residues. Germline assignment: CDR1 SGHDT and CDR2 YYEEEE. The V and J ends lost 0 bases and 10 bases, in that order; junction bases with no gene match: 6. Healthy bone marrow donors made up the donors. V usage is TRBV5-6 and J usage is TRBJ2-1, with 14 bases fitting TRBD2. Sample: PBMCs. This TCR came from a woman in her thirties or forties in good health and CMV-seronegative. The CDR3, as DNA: TGTGCCAGCAGCTTGGATCGACTAGCGGGGGGGCGGGAGCAGTTCTTC. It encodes CASSLDRLAGGREQFF.